This entry lists 21 T cell receptor beta chains sequenced from one sample in a study of vaccination effects on CD4 cells after COVID-19. These receptors lack a known antigen. Using viral peptide pools, the ViraFEST assay grew out antigen-specific CD4+ T cells prior to sequencing. When ten to eleven days of culture had elapsed, CD4+ T cells were isolated. Vaccinated participants had no history of SARS-CoV-2 infection and tested negative for nucleocapsid antibodies. This table comes from immunoSEQ multiplex PCR, and its TCRdb copy is limited to in-frame clones, with some not included. The sample holds more than 40,000 clones, roughly 72% seen once. The sample was CD4+ T cells from PBMCs cultured with SARS-CoV-2 spike peptides, taken before COVID-19 vaccination. These receptor sequences come from a human donor who received a COVID-19 vaccine.

The chain recombines TRBV11-2 with TRBJ2-5; 13 bases agree with TRBD2. This CDR3 is 17 amino acids long. The trim removed 5 bases at V and 1 base at J, leaving 7 bases unmatched. The germline V gene has CDR1 SGHAT and CDR2 FQNNGV. The CDR3 loop is CASSTGLAGRLQETQYF. The CDR3 coding sequence is TGTGCCAGCAGCACGGGACTAGCGGGGAGACTCCAAGAGACCCAGTACTTC.

A few counts support this clone. The chain recombines TRBV6-5 with TRBJ2-2, with unresolved D. Germline loops: CDR1 MNHEY, CDR2 SVGAGI. The CDR3 has 13 residues. V lost 6 bases, J lost 4 bases, and 9 bases lay in between. CDR3 nucleotides: TGTGCCAGCAGGCCGGTGAGCACCGGGGAGCTGTTTTTT. Its protein product is CASRPVSTGELFF.

This rearrangement joins TRBV9 to TRBJ1-4, with D unclear. CDR1 and CDR2 from the germline V gene are SGDLS and YYNGEE. Trimming removed 2 bases from V and 3 bases from J, with 11 bases in between. This CDR3 is 15 amino acids long. CDR3 nucleotide sequence: TGTGCCAGCAGCGTGCTAGACAAGTCTAATGAAAAACTGTTTTTT. This translates into CASSVLDKSNEKLFF.

The chain uses TRBV24-1 and TRBJ2-3, with 7 bases lining up with TRBD1. Germline V gives CDR1 KGHDR, CDR2 SFDVKD. CDR3 length: 14 residues. V trimming: 2 bases; J trimming: 4 bases; junction bases outside the gene matches: 2. The CDR3 region has the DNA TGTGCCACCAGTGATTCAGGGGGTTCAGATACGCAGTATTTT. It specifies CATSDSGGSDTQYF.

This chain joins TRBV18 and TRBJ1-1; D ambiguous. CDR1 is KGHSH and CDR2 is LQKENI in the germline V gene. V lost 2 bases and J 1 base, leaving 8 bases between the germline ends. The CDR3 has 14 residues. DNA of the CDR3: TGTGCCAGCTCACCAAATTACAGGAACACTGAAGCTTTCTTT. It specifies CASSPNYRNTEAFF. The whole variable domain, filled in from reference TRBV18 and TRBJ1-1, reads NAGVMQNPRHLVRRRGQEARLRCSPMKGHSHVYWYRQLPEEGLKFMVYLQKENIIDESGMPKERFSAEFPKEGPSILRIQQVVRGDSAAYFCASSPNYRNTEAFFGQGTRLTVV.

The chain uses TRBV9 and TRBJ1-2; TRBD1 is a possible D gene (5 bases). CDR3 length: 15 amino acids. V lost 4 bases and J lost 4, with 17 bases in between. CDR1 SGDLS and CDR2 YYNGEE come from the germline V gene. DNA for the CDR3: TGTGCCAGCAGCCAAGGGGTCCTGGGAGCCTATGGCTACACCTTC. Amino acids: CASSQGVLGAYGYTF. Together with reference TRBV9 and TRBJ1-2, the CDR3 gives the full variable domain: DSGVTQTPKHLITATGQRVTLRCSPRSGDLSVYWYQQSLDQGLQFLIQYYNGEERAKGNILERFSAQQFPDLHSELNLSSLELGDSALYFCASSQGVLGAYGYTFGSGTRLTVV.

Only one count was recorded for this clone. The rearrangement uses TRBV6-1 and TRBJ1-1; 7 nucleotides match TRBD1. Germline CDR1 and CDR2: MNHNS and SASEGT. V dropped 6 bases and J dropped 8; count of bases not matched to a gene: 15. The CDR3 length is 15 residues. The CDR3 sequence: CASRGTGTALTEAFF. The CDR3 DNA follows: TGTGCCAGCAGGGGAACCGGGACAGCCCTGACAGAAGCTTTCTTT.

This clone showed up just a few times. This chain joins TRBV7-9 and TRBJ2-1; 7 bases align to TRBD1. V was clipped by 1 base and J by 8 bases; unmatched bases: 5. The length of the CDR3 is 14 residues. CDR1 is SEHNR, CDR2 FQNEAQ, per germline (reference sequence). CDR3: CASSLVGGSYEQFF. The CDR3 bases are TGTGCCAGCAGCTTAGTAGGGGGCTCATATGAGCAGTTCTTC.

The J gene is TRBJ1-4, the V gene TRBV5-4; D not certain. V gave up 3 bases and J gave up 0 bases, with 9 bases separating them. From germline, CDR1 is SGHNT and CDR2 YYREEE (reference sequence). The CDR3 has 15 residues. The CDR3 spells CASSWTGSTNEKLFF. Written as DNA, the CDR3 is TGTGCCAGCAGCTGGACGGGGTCAACTAATGAAAAACTGTTTTTT.

This clone was found a few times. V gene TRBV19 combines with J gene TRBJ1-5, with D uncertain. This CDR3 has 11 residues. The V and J ends lost 2 bases and 7 bases respectively, with 3 bases between them. Germline V gene lookup returns CDR1 LNHDA and CDR2 SQIVND (reference sequence). CDR3 protein: CASSIKQPQHF. The CDR3 region has the DNA TGTGCCAGTAGTATAAAACAGCCCCAGCATTTT.

CDR3 sequence reads: CASSPWDRAVEQYV. The CDR3 DNA is TGTGCCAGCTCACCCTGGGACAGGGCGGTTGAGCAGTACGTC. V gene TRBV18 combines with J gene TRBJ2-7, with TRBD1 matching 9 bases. The CDR3 consists of 14 residues. Germline trimming cut 3 bases from V and 7 bases from J; bases unmatched to any gene: 7. CDR1 and CDR2 (germline): KGHSH, LQKENI.

The V and J genes are TRBV15 and TRBJ1-5; the match to TRBD1 covers 9 bases. This CDR3 comprises 16 residues. Per the germline V gene, CDR1 is LNHNV and CDR2 is YYDKDF (reference sequence). The ends lost 1 base at V and 6 bases at J; junction bases unmatched: 7. CDR3 DNA: TGTGCCACCAGCAGAGCTCGGACAGGGGCTGGTCAGCCCCAGCATTTT. Residues: CATSRARTGAGQPQHF. Full variable domain (remainder filled in from reference TRBV15 and TRBJ1-5): DAMVIQNPRYQVTQFGKPVTLSCSQTLNHNVMYWYQQKSSQAPKLLFHYYDKDFNNEADTPDNFQSRRPNTSFCFLDIRSPGLGDTAMYLCATSRARTGAGQPQHFGDGTRLSIL.

The chain recombines TRBV5-1 with TRBJ1-6, with D perhaps TRBD1 (6 bases). This CDR3 comprises 14 residues. Germline lookup yields CDR1 SGHRS and CDR2 YFSETQ. V lost 3 bases and J 4 bases, leaving 8 bases between the germline ends. CDR3 in amino acids: CASSSGQYNSPLHF. DNA of the CDR3: TGCGCCAGCAGCTCCGGACAGTATAATTCACCCCTCCACTTT.

The V call is TRBV7-3, the J call TRBJ2-3; 7 bases match TRBD2. With 2 bases clipped from V and 2 bases from J, the junction kept 1 base outside the gene matches. CDR1 and CDR2 from the germline V gene are SGHTA and FQGTGA. The CDR3 sequence is 14 residues long. The CDR3 is CASSLAGVTDTQYF. The CDR3 DNA is TGTGCCAGCAGCTTAGCGGGGGTCACAGATACGCAGTATTTT.

CDR3 amino acids: CASSMNRGQDTQYF. For the CDR3, the DNA is TGTGCCAGCAGCATGAACAGGGGGCAAGATACGCAGTATTTT. V is TRBV13 and J is TRBJ2-3; 9 bases align to TRBD1. The length of the CDR3 is 14 residues. Looked up from germline, CDR1 is PRHDT and CDR2 is FYEKMQ (reference sequence). V was clipped by 5 bases and J by 5 bases; unmatched bases: 5.

V is TRBV2 and J is TRBJ1-3; D unclear. This CDR3 has 16 residues. Germline assignment: CDR1 SNHLY and CDR2 FYNNEI. Trimming stripped 2 bases from V and 4 bases from J, with 15 bases between. CDR3 nucleotide sequence: TGTGCCAGCAGTGAAAATGGTCCCGGGAGAGGAAACACCATATATTTT. Translated: CASSENGPGRGNTIYF.

This clone was seen only a few times. V gene TRBV7-3 combines with J gene TRBJ1-6, with unresolved D. Trimming cost V 11 bases and J 7 bases, with 15 bases left between them. Germline CDR1 is SGHTA and CDR2 is FQGTGA. The CDR3 loop spans 13 amino acids. The CDR3 loop is CACGEGRNSPLHF. The CDR3 DNA reads TGTGCCTGCGGGGAGGGCAGAAATTCACCCCTCCACTTT.

This clone was seen a single time. The CDR3 nucleotides read TGTGCCAGCAGTTGGGGGACAGGGGACCAAGAGACCCAGTACTTC. It specifies CASSWGTGDQETQYF. The V and J genes are TRBV6-2 or TRBV6-3 and TRBJ2-5; TRBD1 aligns across 10 bases. Germline values: CDR1 MNHEY, CDR2 SVGEGT. V shed 4 bases and J 0 bases; nucleotides not matched to a gene: 2. This CDR3 comprises 15 residues.

The CDR3 here is CASRTTGRNTEAFF. The CDR3 coding sequence is TGTGCCAGTAGGACGACAGGCAGGAACACTGAAGCTTTCTTT. V is TRBV19 and J is TRBJ1-1, with TRBD1 as a possible D gene (6 bases). Germline-derived CDR1 and CDR2 are LNHDA and SQIVND (reference sequence). The germline V and J ends were trimmed by 6 bases and 1 base, with 12 bases remaining between them. This CDR3 contains 14 residues.

The chain links TRBV30 to TRBJ1-4, with TRBD1 matching 9 bases. The germline V gene encodes CDR1 GTSNPN and CDR2 SVGIG (reference sequence). The CDR3 is 13 residues long. The V gene end was trimmed by 7 bases and the J gene end by 6 bases; junction bases not matched to a gene: 6. CDR3 protein: CASNRGRDEKLFF. The CDR3 nucleotides read TGTGCCTCAAACAGGGGGCGGGATGAAAAACTGTTTTTT.

V usage is TRBV28 and J usage is TRBJ2-5, with D perhaps matching TRBD1 (6 bases). Looked up from germline, CDR1 is MDHEN and CDR2 is SYDVKM. The CDR3 sequence is 12 residues long. V shed 7 bases and J shed 6 bases, with 12 bases lying between them. The CDR3 protein is CASNEGVKTQYF. The CDR3 DNA reads as TGTGCCAGCAATGAGGGGGTGAAGACCCAGTACTTC.